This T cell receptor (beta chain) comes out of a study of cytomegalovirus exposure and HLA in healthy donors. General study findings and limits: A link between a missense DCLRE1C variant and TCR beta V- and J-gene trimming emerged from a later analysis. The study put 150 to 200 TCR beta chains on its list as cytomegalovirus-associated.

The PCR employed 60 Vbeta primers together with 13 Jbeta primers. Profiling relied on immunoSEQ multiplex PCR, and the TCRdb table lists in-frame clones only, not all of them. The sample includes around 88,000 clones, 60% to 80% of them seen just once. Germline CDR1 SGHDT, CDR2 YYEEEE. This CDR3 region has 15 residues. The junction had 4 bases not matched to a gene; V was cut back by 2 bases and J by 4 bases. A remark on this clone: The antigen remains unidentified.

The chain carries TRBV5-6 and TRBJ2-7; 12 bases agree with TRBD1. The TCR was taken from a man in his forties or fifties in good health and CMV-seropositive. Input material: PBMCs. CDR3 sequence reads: CASSFWDRGLYEQYF. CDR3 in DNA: TGTGCCAGCAGCTTTTGGGACAGGGGGCTGTACGAGCAGTACTTC.